Below, 25 T cell receptor beta chains from the same sample are listed, as sequenced in a study of OX40 agonist ivuxolimab in advanced cancers. Profiling relied on immunoSEQ multiplex PCR, and the TCRdb table lists in-frame clones only, not all of them. The sample lists about 60,000 clones, approximately 90% occurring once. The source was CD4+ or CD8+ T cells sorted from blood, collected in a trial of the OX40 agonist ivuxolimab. The source is an adult with an advanced solid tumor such as melanoma, head and neck, liver or kidney cancer.

The chain joins TRBV5-1 to TRBJ1-2; possible D gene TRBD1, 6 bases. The germline V gene has CDR1 SGHRS and CDR2 YFSETQ. V lost 2 bases and J lost 8, with 13 bases in between. CDR3 length equals 13 residues. In DNA form, the CDR3 reads TGCGCCAGCAGCTTTACGCAGGGGTACGGCTACACCTTC. It specifies CASSFTQGYGYTF. The full variable domain, its missing parts supplied by reference TRBV5-1 and TRBJ1-2, is KAGVTQTPRYLIKTRGQQVTLSCSPISGHRSVSWYQQTPGQGLQFLFEYFSETQRNKGNFPGRFSGRQFSNSRSEMNVSTLELGDSALYLCASSFTQGYGYTFGSGTRLTVV.

The chain carries TRBV5-6 and TRBJ2-5, with TRBD1 as a possible D gene (8 bases). The CDR3 is 14 amino acids. CDR1 and CDR2 from the germline V gene are SGHDT and YYEEEE. V was cut by 3 bases and J by 5 bases, with 14 bases left in between. The CDR3 region has the DNA TGTGCCAGCAGCTCAGACAGGGGAGGGGAGACCCAGTACTTC. Protein sequence: CASSSDRGGETQYF.

The DNA of the CDR3 is TGTGCCAGCAGTATAACCGCCCCTGCGAGAACTGAAGCTTTCTTT. Protein product: CASSITAPARTEAFF. V usage is TRBV28 and J usage is TRBJ1-1; no clear D. V dropped 5 bases and J dropped 5 bases, with 18 bases sitting between them. Germline CDR1 reads MDHEN; CDR2 reads SYDVKM. This CDR3 spans 15 amino acids.

The chain recombines TRBV18 with TRBJ2-1; 10 bases fit TRBD2. This CDR3 region has 15 residues. The germline V gene has CDR1 KGHSH and CDR2 LQKENI. V shed 3 bases, J shed 5 bases, and the junction held 4 bases outside the gene matches. CDR3 amino acids: CASSPGTSAHNEQFF. CDR3 in DNA: TGTGCCAGCTCACCCGGGACTAGCGCACACAATGAGCAGTTCTTC.

The genes are TRBV6-5 and TRBJ1-1, with D maybe TRBD1 (5 bases). V was shortened by 1 base and J by 8 bases, with 8 bases between the two germline ends. CDR1 MNHEY and CDR2 SVGAGI come from the germline V gene. This CDR3 is 12 amino acids long. CDR3 nucleotides: TGTGCCAGCAGTTACTGGGGCAGAGAAGCTTTCTTT. The encoded protein is CASSYWGREAFF.

This sequence joins TRBV28 and TRBJ1-2; no definite D call. Germline V lookup: CDR1 MDHEN, CDR2 SYDVKM. Between the trimmed V and J ends, which lost 3 bases and 2 bases, there was a span of 4 bases. The CDR3 has 12 amino acids. The CDR3 loop is CASSLSNYGYTF. CDR3 bases: TGTGCCAGCAGTTTGAGCAACTATGGCTACACCTTC.

CDR3 DNA sequence: TGTGCCAGCAGCGAGGGACTAGCGGGAATATATGAGCAGTTCTTC. It codes for CASSEGLAGIYEQFF. V usage is TRBV9 and J usage is TRBJ2-1, with 13 bases fitting TRBD2. Germline V gives CDR1 SGDLS, CDR2 YYNGEE. The CDR3 loop spans 15 amino acids. V trimming: 3 bases; J trimming: 8 bases; junction bases outside the gene matches: 5.

The chain carries TRBV19 and TRBJ2-6; 7 nucleotides align to TRBD1. Germline V gives CDR1 LNHDA, CDR2 SQIVND (reference sequence). V gave up 6 bases and J gave up 0 bases; unmatched junction bases: 17. This CDR3 is built from 20 residues. CDR3 sequence reads: CASRVGGRLGALSGANVLTF. The CDR3 DNA reads as TGTGCCAGTAGGGTAGGGGGCCGCCTAGGGGCACTCTCTGGGGCCAACGTCCTGACTTTC.

CDR3 in amino acids: CASSPNYQETQYF. The CDR3 bases are TGTGCCAGCAGCCCAAACTACCAAGAGACCCAGTACTTC. The rearrangement links TRBV7-2 to TRBJ2-5, with D unclear. The CDR3 contains 13 residues. V was shortened by 5 bases and J by 0 bases, with 7 bases between the two germline ends. Looked up from germline, CDR1 is SGHTA and CDR2 is FQGNSA.

The J gene is TRBJ2-7, the V gene TRBV5-8; weak D call: TRBD2 (5 bases). The CDR3 is made up of 11 amino acids. Trimming took off 4 bases at V and 6 bases at J, with 8 bases between the two ends. Germline CDR1 reads SGHTS; CDR2 reads YDEGEE. CDR3 nucleotides: TGTGCCAGCAGCAAAGGAGGCGAGCAGTACTTC. Its translation: CASSKGGEQYF.

The gene calls are TRBV19 and TRBJ2-7; 7 bases line up with TRBD1. J was trimmed by 2 bases and V by 3 bases; bases with no gene match: 4. Germline V gene lookup returns CDR1 LNHDA and CDR2 SQIVND (reference sequence). This CDR3 comprises 14 residues. CDR3 DNA sequence: TGTGCCAGTAGTATCGGGACAGCAACCTACGAGCAGTACTTC. Translating it yields CASSIGTATYEQYF.

The rearrangement joins TRBV7-2 to TRBJ2-7; 8 nucleotides align to TRBD1. There are 12 residues in the CDR3. Germline lookup yields CDR1 SGHTA and CDR2 FQGNSA. V trimming: 2 bases; J trimming: 12 bases; junction bases outside the gene matches: 6. CDR3 loop: CASSLQRDRWYF. DNA for the CDR3: TGTGCCAGCAGCTTACAACGGGACAGGTGGTACTTC.

The chain employs TRBV5-1 and TRBJ2-7, with 10 bases lining up with TRBD2. This CDR3 comprises 15 residues. The V segment lost 0 bases and the J segment 2 bases; nucleotides outside the gene matches: 2. CDR1 and CDR2 from the germline V gene are SGHRS and YFSETQ. The CDR3 bases are TGCGCCAGCAGCTTGGCGCTAGCGGGAGCCTACGAGCAGTACTTC. Translating gives CASSLALAGAYEQYF.

The chain couples TRBV15 to TRBJ1-2; 9 bases fit TRBD1. The germline V gene has CDR1 LNHNV and CDR2 YYDKDF (reference sequence). The length of the CDR3 is 15 residues. V gave up 1 base and J gave up 2 bases; unmatched junction bases: 2. The CDR3 is CATSRGDRVNYGYTF. In DNA form, the CDR3 reads TGTGCCACCAGCAGAGGGGACAGGGTGAACTATGGCTACACCTTC. Full variable domain (outside the CDR3, taken from reference TRBV15 and TRBJ1-2): DAMVIQNPRYQVTQFGKPVTLSCSQTLNHNVMYWYQQKSSQAPKLLFHYYDKDFNNEADTPDNFQSRRPNTSFCFLDIRSPGLGDTAMYLCATSRGDRVNYGYTFGSGTRLTVV.

This rearrangement joins TRBV10-3 to TRBJ1-4, with TRBD1 identical over 10 bases. Germline trimming cut 6 bases from V and 8 bases from J; bases unmatched to any gene: 18. Germline V gene data show CDR1 as ENHRY and CDR2 as SYGVKD. This CDR3 has 18 residues. CDR3 loop: CAISKTGTGAVGGEKLFF. The CDR3 region has the DNA TGTGCCATCAGCAAGACCGGGACAGGGGCCGTGGGGGGGGAAAAACTGTTTTTT.

The chain couples TRBV7-7 to TRBJ2-5; D perhaps matches TRBD1 (6 bases). CDR3 length equals 13 residues. Trimming took 1 base from V and 7 from J, leaving 10 bases between them. Germline loops: CDR1 SSHAT, CDR2 FNYEAQ (reference sequence). The CDR3 DNA reads TGTGCCAGCAGCTTAGAACAGGGCGGGACCCAGTACTTC. Translating gives CASSLEQGGTQYF.

This rearrangement joins TRBV7-9 to TRBJ1-2, with D maybe TRBD1 (5 bases). The V gene's germline CDR1 is SEHNR and CDR2 FQNEAQ (reference sequence). V was pared by 5 bases and J by 2 bases, with 12 bases between. The length of the CDR3 is 14 residues. This CDR3 reads CASSDRTGNYGYTF. The DNA of the CDR3 is TGTGCCAGCAGCGACAGAACGGGGAACTATGGCTACACCTTC.

The chain has TRBV6-5 and TRBJ1-3; D unclear. From germline, CDR1 is MNHEY and CDR2 SVGAGI. V dropped 6 bases and J dropped 0 bases, with 9 bases sitting between them. CDR3 length: 14 residues. CDR3 protein: CASSLGNSGNTIYF. In nucleotides, the CDR3 is TGTGCCAGCAGCCTGGGGAACTCTGGAAACACCATATATTTT.

The CDR3 DNA is TGTGCCAGCACCCAAGGTGGGAGTCTGGTCGAGCAGTACTTC. Amino acid sequence: CASTQGGSLVEQYF. The V and J genes are TRBV6-5 and TRBJ2-7; tentative D call: TRBD2 (5 bases). Germline V gene lookup returns CDR1 MNHEY and CDR2 SVGAGI. V was trimmed by 7 bases and J by 6 bases, leaving 19 bases between them. The CDR3 has 14 amino acids.

As for this clone: Relative to the germline gene, one junction end is altered; a read error may explain this. The V gene is TRBV7-2, the J gene TRBJ1-1; 8 bases are shared with TRBD1. Looked up from germline, CDR1 is SGHTA and CDR2 is FQGNSA. This CDR3 region has 14 residues. The DNA for the CDR3 is TGTGCCAGCAGCTGGGACAGGTGGAACGCTGAAGCTTTCTTT. Protein sequence: CASSWDRWNAEAFF.

The rearrangement links TRBV19 to TRBJ1-2; no definite D call. Looked up from germline, CDR1 is LNHDA and CDR2 is SQIVND (reference sequence). The CDR3 consists of 15 residues. V was shortened by 5 bases and J by 4 bases, with 17 bases between the two germline ends. The CDR3 DNA is TGTGCCAGTAGTCCCCCAGGCGGATCCTTCTATGGCTACACCTTC. This encodes CASSPPGGSFYGYTF.

The V call is TRBV7-2, the J call TRBJ2-1; 7 bases map to TRBD2. Trimming at V came to 1 base and at J to 10 bases, leaving 10 bases not matched to a gene. Germline assignment: CDR1 SGHTA and CDR2 FQGNSA. The CDR3 is 15 amino acids. The chain's CDR3 is CASSLVRSGVGEQFF. DNA of the CDR3: TGTGCCAGCAGCTTAGTTCGAAGCGGGGTAGGAGAGCAGTTCTTC. Filled out from reference TRBV7-2 and TRBJ2-1, the complete variable domain reads GAGVSQSPSNKVTEKGKDVELRCDPISGHTALYWYRQSLGQGLEFLIYFQGNSAPDKSGLPSDRFSAERTGGSVSTLTIQRTQQEDSAVYLCASSLVRSGVGEQFFGPGTRLTVL.

This clone was detected a few times. V usage is TRBV7-3 and J usage is TRBJ1-1, with D tentatively TRBD1 (5 bases). Trimming stripped 0 bases from V and 5 bases from J, with 13 bases between. Germline V gives CDR1 SGHTA, CDR2 FQGTGA. The CDR3 runs to 15 residues. Here the CDR3 reads CASSLTGQGGTEAFF. CDR3 nucleotide sequence: TGTGCCAGCAGCTTAACGGGTCAGGGTGGGACTGAAGCTTTCTTT.

This clone came up once. The same CDR3 can be traced to other DNA sequences in this sample. The chain is built from TRBV4-3 and TRBJ1-5, with D maybe TRBD1 (6 bases). The germline gives CDR1 LGHNA, CDR2 YSLEER. This CDR3 spans 16 amino acids. V lost 0 bases and J lost 2, with 11 bases in between. In DNA, the CDR3 is TGCGCCAGCAGCCAAGAGACAGGAACCGGCAATCAGCCCCAGCATTTT. Translated, it gives CASSQETGTGNQPQHF.

The chain has TRBV30 and TRBJ1-4; maybe TRBD1 (6 bases). This CDR3 has 13 amino acids. The germline V gene encodes CDR1 GTSNPN and CDR2 SVGIG (reference sequence). The V and J ends lost 2 bases and 8 bases respectively, with 12 bases between them. Here the CDR3 reads CAWSQGLGEKLFF. CDR3 nucleotides: TGTGCCTGGAGTCAGGGGCTGGGGGAAAAACTGTTTTTT.